Described below is a single T cell receptor (beta chain) sequence and its context. This entry is derived from a study of blood T cell repertoires in COVID-19. At the level of the study: COVID-19 samples, acute and convalescent, were from the United States, Italy and Spain.

Repertoires were generated with immunoSEQ multiplex PCR, while TCRdb's copy carries only in-frame clones and drops some. The data hold 130,000 to 150,000 clones, with about 87% observed a single time. The V and J ends lost 5 bases and 4 bases, in that order; junction bases with no gene match: 6. The CDR3 is made up of 15 amino acids. The V gene's germline CDR1 is SNHLY and CDR2 FYNNEI. The sample was peripheral blood. The chain employs TRBV2 and TRBJ1-5; 9 nucleotides agree with TRBD1. The TCR was taken from a woman in her 50s with acute or convalescent COVID-19. CDR3 region: CASSPDRGSNQPQHF. CDR3 in DNA: TGTGCCAGCAGTCCGGACAGGGGATCTAATCAGCCCCAGCATTTT.